Listed here is a single T cell receptor (beta chain). TCR beta CDR3 regions were amplified from RNA. The TCR CDR3 first-round RT-PCR relied on the HTBI primer set. TCRdb itself ran the multiplex PCR reads through MiXCR, one entry per CDR3 protein. The sample consists of 750,000 to 950,000 distinct CDR3 sequences, about 38% of them appearing once. This record belongs to a study of T cells in Graves' hyperthyroidism and ophthalmopathy. CDR3 size: 15 residues. Looked up from germline, CDR1 is MGHDK and CDR2 is SYGVNS. Trimming shortened V by 1 base and J by 5 bases, and 14 bases separated the two germline ends.

V and J are TRBV25-1 and TRBJ2-5; TRBD1 is a possible D gene (5 bases). Sequencing was done on a sample of blood. This clonotype was obtained from a man between 18 and 29 years old with Graves' hyperthyroidism. The CDR3 loop reads CASSESLQGRETQYF. Here the CDR3 DNA reads TGTGCCAGCAGTGAATCACTGCAGGGTCGGGAGACCCAGTACTTC. Supplemented by reference TRBV25-1 and TRBJ2-5, the full variable domain reads EADIYQTPRYLVIGTGKKITLECSQTMGHDKMYWYQQDPGMELHLIHYSYGVNSTEKGDLSSESTVSRIRTEHFPLTLESARPSHTSQYLCASSESLQGRETQYFGPGTRLLVL.